Following are 10 T cell receptor beta chains from one sample sequenced in a study of CD8+CD57+ T cells in acquired aplastic anemia. Using genomic DNA as the template, TCR beta VDJ and CDR3 profiling was carried out. TCRdb re-called the reads with MiXCR, one entry per CDR3 protein. This sample has around 200,000 distinct CDR3 sequences, with approximately 60% found just once. The source material was sorted CD4+, CD8+, or CD8+CD57+ T cells (not recorded which) from PBMCs. The receptors derive from a human donor in good health.

Concerning this clonotype: At one of its ends the junction is not consistent with the germline gene, which may arise from a read error. The chain has TRBV5-4 and TRBJ2-3, with 9 positions matching TRBD2. Looked up from germline, CDR1 is SGHNT and CDR2 is YYREEE (reference sequence). The CDR3 totals 11 residues. The CDR3 protein is CASSLLAGLVF. CDR3 DNA sequence: TGTGCCAGCAGCTTGCTAGCGGGACTGGTTTTT.

The chain has TRBV7-9 and TRBJ2-1; D is perhaps TRBD2 (5 bases). The V end lost 5 bases, the J end lost 7 bases, and 18 bases lay between the germline ends. The CDR3 is made up of 15 amino acids. The germline gives CDR1 SEHNR, CDR2 FQNEAQ (reference sequence). CDR3 protein: CASSPPSALANEQFF. DNA of the CDR3: TGTGCCAGCAGCCCCCCGAGCGCGCTAGCTAATGAGCAGTTCTTC.

The chain joins TRBV9 to TRBJ2-5; 7 bases agree with TRBD1. The germline V gene has CDR1 SGDLS and CDR2 YYNGEE. Trimming took 0 bases from V and 2 from J; bases not matched to a gene: 10. The CDR3 is made up of 17 amino acids. CDR3 in DNA: TGTGCCAGCAGCGTAGACCCGCCAGGGGGAAGACAAGAGACCCAGTACTTC. Protein sequence: CASSVDPPGGRQETQYF.

The table lists this clonotype with many counts. V and J are TRBV7-6 and TRBJ2-7, with TRBD2 as a possible D gene (5 bases). The CDR3 is 14 residues long. Germline-derived CDR1 and CDR2 are SGHVS and FNYEAQ. Deletions cut 1 base from V and 3 bases from J, with 10 bases between. The CDR3 is CASSLGDGDYEQYF. The CDR3 bases are TGTGCCAGCAGCTTAGGAGACGGGGACTACGAGCAGTACTTC.

The chain combines TRBV24-1 with TRBJ2-7; tentative D call: TRBD1 (6 bases). There are 17 residues in the CDR3. Trimming cost V 4 bases and J 2 bases, with 20 bases left between them. Germline assignment: CDR1 KGHDR and CDR2 SFDVKD. As DNA, the CDR3 is TGTGCCACCAGTGACCTCGGGTGGGGGCTGAGAACCTACGAGCAGTACTTC. Protein sequence: CATSDLGWGLRTYEQYF.

V gene TRBV2 combines with J gene TRBJ2-1; no reliable D call. CDR1 is SNHLY and CDR2 is FYNNEI in the germline V gene. The V end was cut by 10 bases, the J end by 7 bases, with 11 bases between. CDR3 length: 11 residues. The chain's CDR3 is CATPRVNEQFF. The CDR3 bases are TGTGCCACCCCCCGGGTTAATGAGCAGTTCTTC.

The J gene is TRBJ2-3, the V gene TRBV11-3; the D gene is possibly TRBD2 (5 bases). The ends were cut back, 4 bases at V and 7 bases at J, with 9 bases in the middle. The CDR3 totals 12 residues. Per the germline V gene, CDR1 is SGHNT and CDR2 is YENEEA. The CDR3 region has the DNA TGTGCCAGCAGCTCTACGGGATATACGCAGTATTTT. Amino acids: CASSSTGYTQYF.

This CDR3 is CATSRDLAGSNQPQHF. The CDR3 bases are TGTGCCACCAGCAGAGACCTTGCCGGAAGCAATCAGCCCCAGCATTTT. The chain is built from TRBV15 and TRBJ1-5; D is undetermined. The germline V gene has CDR1 LNHNV and CDR2 YYDKDF (reference sequence). The V and J ends lost 0 bases and 1 base respectively, with 10 bases between them. The CDR3 contains 16 residues.

The V and J genes are TRBV11-2 and TRBJ2-5; 9 nucleotides line up with TRBD1. The CDR3 loop spans 15 amino acids. Germline CDR1 SGHAT, CDR2 FQNNGV. Trimming at V came to 1 base and at J to 4 bases, leaving 4 bases not matched to a gene. Here the CDR3 DNA reads TGTGCCAGCAGCTTAGGGGGGACAGGGAGAGAGACCCAGTACTTC. Translated, it gives CASSLGGTGRETQYF.

V usage is TRBV19 and J usage is TRBJ1-1; D remains unclear. Germline CDR1 is LNHDA and CDR2 is SQIVND (reference sequence). V lost 7 bases, J lost 2 bases, and 14 bases lay in between. This CDR3 is 14 amino acids long. The CDR3 DNA reads as TGTGCCAGTAATCTGCGGTTACGAAACACTGAAGCTTTCTTT. It codes for CASNLRLRNTEAFF.